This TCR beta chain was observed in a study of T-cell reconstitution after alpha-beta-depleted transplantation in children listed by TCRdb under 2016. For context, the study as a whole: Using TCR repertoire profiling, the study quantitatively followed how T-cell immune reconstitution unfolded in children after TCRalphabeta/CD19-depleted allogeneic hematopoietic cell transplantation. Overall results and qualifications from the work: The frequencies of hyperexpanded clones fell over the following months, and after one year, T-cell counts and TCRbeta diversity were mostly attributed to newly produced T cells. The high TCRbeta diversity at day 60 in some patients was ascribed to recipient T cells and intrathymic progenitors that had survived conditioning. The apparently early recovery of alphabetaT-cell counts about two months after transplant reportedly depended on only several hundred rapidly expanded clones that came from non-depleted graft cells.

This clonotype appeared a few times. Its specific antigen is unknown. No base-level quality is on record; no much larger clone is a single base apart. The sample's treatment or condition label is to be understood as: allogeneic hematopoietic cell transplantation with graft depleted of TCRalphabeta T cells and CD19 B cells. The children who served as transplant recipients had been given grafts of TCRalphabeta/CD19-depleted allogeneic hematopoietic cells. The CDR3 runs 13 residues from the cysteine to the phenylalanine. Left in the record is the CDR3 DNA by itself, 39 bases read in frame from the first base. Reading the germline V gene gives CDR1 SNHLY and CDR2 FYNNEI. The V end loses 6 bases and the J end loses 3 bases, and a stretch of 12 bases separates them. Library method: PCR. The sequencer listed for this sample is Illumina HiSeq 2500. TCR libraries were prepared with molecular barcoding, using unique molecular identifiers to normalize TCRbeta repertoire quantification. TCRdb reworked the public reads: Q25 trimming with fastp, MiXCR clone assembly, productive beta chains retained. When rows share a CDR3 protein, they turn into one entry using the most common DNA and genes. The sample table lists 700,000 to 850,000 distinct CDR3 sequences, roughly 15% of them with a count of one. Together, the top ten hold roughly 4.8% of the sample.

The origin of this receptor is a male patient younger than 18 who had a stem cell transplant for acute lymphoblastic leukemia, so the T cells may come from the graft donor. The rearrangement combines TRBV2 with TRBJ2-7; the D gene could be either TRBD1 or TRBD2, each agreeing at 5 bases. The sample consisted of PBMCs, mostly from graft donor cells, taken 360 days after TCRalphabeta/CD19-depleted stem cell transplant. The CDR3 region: CASRGWGNYEQYF. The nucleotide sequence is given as TGTGCCAGCAGGGGGTGGGGGAACTACGAGCAGTACTTC. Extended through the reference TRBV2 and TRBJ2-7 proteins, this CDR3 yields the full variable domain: EPEVTQTPSHQVTQMGQEVILRCVPISNHLYFYWYRQILGQKVEFLVSFYNNEISEKSEIFDDQFSVERPDGSNFTLKIRSTKLEDSAMYFCASRGWGNYEQYFGPGTRLTVT.